This entry lists 30 T cell receptor beta chains sequenced from one sample in a study of regulatory T cells in long-lasting Graves disease. Described time point: persistent/refractory GD, antithyroid drugs over 5 years with positive TRAb. PBMCs were the source of the RNA used for TCR sequencing. The authors built TCR beta libraries using iRepertoire HTBI primers and Arm-PCR of CDR3 regions. Via MiXCR, TCRdb re-called the multiplex PCR reads, giving one row per CDR3 protein. This table holds a few hundred thousand distinct CDR3 sequences, about a quarter found once. This specimen was peripheral blood mononuclear cells (PBMCs), taken when the disease was refractory, from a patient treated with antithyroid drugs. The receptors were gathered from a female donor with Graves disease.

This clonotype was observed many times. The V gene is TRBV5-1, the J gene TRBJ2-7, with no clear D. The CDR3 runs 12 residues. V lost 4 bases and J 6 bases, leaving 11 bases between the germline ends. CDR1 is SGHRS and CDR2 is YFSETQ in the germline V gene. CDR3 sequence (DNA): TGCGCCAGCAGCCCTTCGATTGGCGAGCAGTACTTC. Its translation is CASSPSIGEQYF.

In its sample, this clonotype was seen many times. This rearrangement joins TRBV28 to TRBJ2-7; no reliable D call. The germline V gene has CDR1 MDHEN and CDR2 SYDVKM. The CDR3 spans 14 residues. Between the trimmed V and J ends, which lost 5 bases and 0 bases, there was a span of 11 bases. CDR3 residues: CASSPALSSYEQYF. In DNA, the CDR3 is TGTGCCAGCAGTCCCGCCCTGAGCTCCTACGAGCAGTACTTC.

This clonotype was seen at least ten times. V and J are TRBV28 and TRBJ1-5, with a tentative D call TRBD1 (5 bases). This CDR3 spans 15 amino acids. V dropped 9 bases and J dropped 2 bases, with 17 bases sitting between them. Per germline, CDR1 MDHEN and CDR2 SYDVKM. CDR3 protein: CARLVRDGGNQPQHF. In nucleotides, the CDR3 is TGTGCCAGGTTAGTCCGGGACGGAGGCAATCAGCCCCAGCATTTT.

As to this clonotype: A much larger clonotype is one base distant, so this may be a read error. The chain joins TRBV24-1 to TRBJ2-7, with TRBD1 identical over 8 bases. The V gene's germline CDR1 is KGHDR and CDR2 SFDVKD. After removal of 5 bases from V and 2 bases from J, the junction contained 7 bases not matched to a gene. CDR3 length: 15 amino acids. The CDR3 DNA follows: TGTGCCACCAGTGGCCGAGGACAGGGTACCTACGAGCAGTACTTC. Its translation: CATSGRGQGTYEQYF.

The gene calls are TRBV25-1 and TRBJ1-1; D not resolved. V lost 6 bases and J 1 base, leaving 9 bases between the germline ends. Germline loops: CDR1 MGHDK, CDR2 SYGVNS. The CDR3 has 13 amino acids. In DNA form, the CDR3 reads TGTGCCAGCAGCATACAAGAGAACACTGAAGCTTTCTTT. It yields the protein CASSIQENTEAFF.

This clonotype has a count of ten or more. The chain combines TRBV2 with TRBJ2-5; 7 bases line up with TRBD2. V lost 7 bases to trimming and J lost 4 bases; unmatched junction nucleotides: 9. Germline-derived CDR1 and CDR2 are SNHLY and FYNNEI. This CDR3 is 14 amino acids long. The CDR3 nucleotides read TGTGCCAGCAATAGGGCGGGAGTGGGAGAGACCCAGTACTTC. Translating gives CASNRAGVGETQYF.

This clonotype was recorded at least ten times. The chain carries TRBV28 and TRBJ2-6, with a tentative D call TRBD1 (6 bases). V lost 3 bases and J 2 bases, leaving 23 bases between the germline ends. Per germline, CDR1 MDHEN and CDR2 SYDVKM. This CDR3 is 20 amino acids long. As DNA, the CDR3 is TGTGCCAGCAGTTTTGGAGTGCGCAGGGACAAGACGACTGGGGCCAACGTCCTGACTTTC. It codes for CASSFGVRRDKTTGANVLTF.

This clonotype was seen more than once but under ten times. The V and J genes are TRBV20-1 and TRBJ1-5; tentatively, D is TRBD1 (5 bases). There are 13 residues in the CDR3. The V end was cut by 3 bases, the J end by 5 bases, with 11 bases between. Germline V lookup: CDR1 DFQATT, CDR2 SNEGSKA (reference sequence). CDR3 in DNA: TGCAGTGCTAGCGGGCAGGGAGATCAGCCCCAGCATTTT. This encodes CSASGQGDQPQHF.

This clonotype appeared a few times. The gene calls are TRBV14 and TRBJ1-5; 7 nucleotides align to TRBD1. CDR3 length: 16 residues. The V gene's germline CDR1 is SGHDN and CDR2 FVKESK. V trimming: 1 base; J trimming: 2 bases; junction bases outside the gene matches: 5. The CDR3 bases are TGTGCCAGCAGCCAAGGAACTGGACAGGGCAATCAGCCCCAGCATTTT. Encoded protein: CASSQGTGQGNQPQHF.

This clonotype was observed a few times. This sequence joins TRBV7-9 and TRBJ2-7; D not resolved. The CDR3 extends over 13 amino acids. V was clipped by 4 bases and J by 3 bases, with 10 bases between them. Germline values: CDR1 SEHNR, CDR2 FQNEAQ (reference sequence). CDR3 residues: CASSYSTLYEQYF. CDR3 nucleotide sequence: TGTGCCAGCAGCTACTCGACCCTCTACGAGCAGTACTTC.

This clonotype was detected a few times. The chain recombines TRBV5-1 with TRBJ1-1, with D possibly matching TRBD1 (5 bases). Trimming took off 0 bases at V and 4 bases at J, with 16 bases between the two ends. This CDR3 has 16 residues. The V gene's germline CDR1 is SGHRS and CDR2 YFSETQ. CDR3 region: CASSLEGLALGTEAFF. DNA of the CDR3: TGCGCCAGCAGCTTGGAGGGGCTAGCTCTGGGCACTGAAGCTTTCTTT.

In DNA form, the CDR3 reads TGTGCCAGCAGTCTGGGACCGAACGAGCAGTACTTC. Translation gives CASSLGPNEQYF. V gene TRBV13 combines with J gene TRBJ2-7, with D perhaps given as TRBD1 or TRBD2 (5 bases each). The length of the CDR3 is 12 residues. Germline V CDR1 and CDR2: PRHDT, FYEKMQ (reference sequence). V was clipped by 6 bases and J by 5 bases, with 11 bases between them.

In this sample, this clonotype turned up many times. This chain joins TRBV28 and TRBJ1-1; D is possibly TRBD1 (6 bases). The CDR3 length is 12 residues. Germline V CDR1 and CDR2: MDHEN, SYDVKM. The germline V and J ends were trimmed by 2 bases and 7 bases, with 8 bases remaining between them. In DNA form, the CDR3 reads TGTGCCAGCAGTTTAGTGACAGGTGAAGCTTTCTTT. Encoded protein: CASSLVTGEAFF.

Ten or more counts support this clonotype. The V call is TRBV20-1, the J call TRBJ1-1; 7 bases fit TRBD1. Germline V lookup: CDR1 DFQATT, CDR2 SNEGSKA (reference sequence). V gave up 6 bases and J gave up 1 base; unmatched junction bases: 5. The CDR3 is 13 amino acids. The DNA of the CDR3 is TGCAGTGCGGCCGGGACAGCGAACACTGAAGCTTTCTTT. It translates to CSAAGTANTEAFF.

This clonotype appeared once. The rearrangement uses TRBV29-1 and TRBJ1-2; D may be TRBD1 (6 bases). Deletions cut 6 bases from V and 8 bases from J, with 13 bases between. Per the germline V gene, CDR1 is SQVTM and CDR2 is ANQGSEA. This CDR3 has 11 residues. The CDR3 loop reads CSVLRGAGYTF. As DNA, the CDR3 is TGCAGCGTCCTCCGGGGGGCCGGCTACACCTTC.

The chain joins TRBV5-1 to TRBJ2-2; TRBD1 matches 8 bases. J gave up 0 bases and V 5 bases, and 6 bases lay outside the gene matches. CDR1 SGHRS and CDR2 YFSETQ come from the germline V gene. This CDR3 is 16 amino acids long. The CDR3 protein is CASRGTGVSNTGELFF. CDR3 DNA sequence: TGCGCCAGCAGGGGGACAGGAGTTTCGAACACCGGGGAGCTGTTTTTT.

The rearrangement links TRBV27 to TRBJ1-5; D perhaps matches TRBD1 (5 bases). The CDR3 runs to 15 residues. The germline V and J ends were trimmed by 5 bases and 3 bases, with 14 bases remaining between them. Germline V lookup: CDR1 MNHEY, CDR2 SMNVEV (reference sequence). In DNA, the CDR3 is TGTGCCAGCAGTCCAGGGACCATAACCAATCAGCCCCAGCATTTT. Residues: CASSPGTITNQPQHF.

This clonotype was detected ten times or more. The gene calls are TRBV2 and TRBJ2-5, with D unresolved. CDR1 and CDR2 from the germline V gene are SNHLY and FYNNEI. The V end was cut by 7 bases, the J end by 4 bases, with 7 bases between. The CDR3 runs to 11 residues. The CDR3 here is CASKVGETQYF. The CDR3 DNA reads TGTGCCAGCAAGGTCGGAGAGACCCAGTACTTC.

The genes are TRBV29-1 and TRBJ1-1, with D possibly matching TRBD1 (5 bases). V lost 5 bases and J 1 base, leaving 5 bases between the germline ends. The CDR3 extends over 11 amino acids. CDR1 is SQVTM and CDR2 is ANQGSEA in the germline V gene. The CDR3 DNA sequence: TGCAGCGTTACAGGGAACACTGAAGCTTTCTTT. Amino acid sequence: CSVTGNTEAFF.

V usage is TRBV29-1 and J usage is TRBJ1-4, with D uncertain. The germline gives CDR1 SQVTM, CDR2 ANQGSEA. The CDR3 runs to 12 residues. V lost 7 bases to trimming and J lost 14 bases, with 20 bases between them. The CDR3 DNA reads as TGCAGCGGCGGGCCTTCGGCATATGTCCTGTTTTTT. This sequence encodes CSGGPSAYVLFF.

This clonotype was counted at least ten times. The V and J genes are TRBV28 and TRBJ1-1; the D is unclear. Germline V gene data show CDR1 as MDHEN and CDR2 as SYDVKM. The length of the CDR3 is 12 residues. Trimming removed 4 bases from V and 1 base from J, with 4 bases in between. The CDR3 here is CASSWGNTEAFF. The CDR3 bases are TGTGCCAGCAGTTGGGGGAACACTGAAGCTTTCTTT.

This chain joins TRBV7-9 and TRBJ2-7; D remains unclear. There are 14 residues in the CDR3. Germline V lookup: CDR1 SEHNR, CDR2 FQNEAQ (reference sequence). V shed 1 base and J shed 1 base, with 8 bases lying between them. The CDR3 sequence is CASSLDSFSYEQYF. As DNA, the CDR3 is TGTGCCAGCAGCTTAGACAGTTTTTCCTACGAGCAGTACTTC.

This clonotype has at least ten counts. The J gene is TRBJ2-7, the V gene TRBV6-2 or TRBV6-3; either TRBD1 or TRBD2 may supply D (6 bases each). With 6 bases removed from V and 6 bases from J, the gap between germline ends came to 18 bases. Germline values: CDR1 MNHEY, CDR2 SVGEGT. The CDR3 is 14 residues long. CDR3 protein: CASRRDQGSGEQYF. In nucleotides, the CDR3 is TGTGCCAGCAGGCGGGACCAGGGGTCGGGCGAGCAGTACTTC.

The chain recombines TRBV5-1 with TRBJ1-6, with D uncertain. Germline V gene sequence: CDR1 SGHRS, CDR2 YFSETQ. The CDR3 loop spans 16 amino acids. V was trimmed by 0 bases and J by 7 bases, leaving 14 bases between them. The CDR3 bases are TGCGCCAGCAGCTTGGTTGGCAGTAGGTGGAATTCACCCCTCCACTTT. This sequence encodes CASSLVGSRWNSPLHF.

This clonotype came up many times. The chain carries TRBV7-8 and TRBJ2-5; 12 bases agree with TRBD2. After removal of 4 bases from V and 5 bases from J, the junction contained 11 bases not matched to a gene. This CDR3 spans 17 amino acids. Germline values: CDR1 SGHVS, CDR2 FQNEAQ. The CDR3 sequence: CASSSTLLAGGRETQYF. The DNA of the CDR3 is TGTGCCAGCAGCTCCACCCTGCTAGCGGGAGGGCGGGAGACCCAGTACTTC. Complete variable domain (other parts from reference TRBV7-8 and TRBJ2-5): GAGVSQSPRYKVAKRGQDVALRCDPISGHVSLFWYQQALGQGPEFLTYFQNEAQLDKSGLPSDRFFAERPEGSVSTLKIQRTQQEDSAVYLCASSSTLLAGGRETQYFGPGTRLLVL.

The chain uses TRBV5-1 and TRBJ2-7; 10 bases line up with TRBD2. CDR1 and CDR2 from the germline V gene are SGHRS and YFSETQ. V lost 4 bases to trimming and J lost 2 bases; unmatched junction nucleotides: 3. The CDR3 runs 14 residues. CDR3 sequence reads: CASSKGLAPYEQYF. The CDR3 DNA reads TGCGCCAGCAGCAAGGGACTAGCGCCCTACGAGCAGTACTTC.

Of note for this clonotype: Since a much larger clone is just one base distant, this may be a read error. DNA for the CDR3: TGTGCCAGCAGTAATCGGGGCAATCAGCCCCAGTATTTT. This sequence encodes CASSNRGNQPQYF. The chain recombines TRBV2 with TRBJ1-5; perhaps D is TRBD1 or TRBD2 (5 bases each). The last part of the DNA fits TRBJ2-3 better; the J call may be wrong. CDR1 is SNHLY, CDR2 FYNNEI, per germline. The CDR3 runs to 13 residues.

The chain combines TRBV20-1 with TRBJ2-3; a weak D match, TRBD2 (5 bases). The germline V gene encodes CDR1 DFQATT and CDR2 SNEGSKA (reference sequence). V lost 4 bases, J lost 3 bases, and 14 bases lay in between. CDR3 length equals 14 residues. DNA of the CDR3: TGCAGTGCTACAACTAGTCTAAATACAGATACGCAGTATTTT. It is translated as CSATTSLNTDTQYF.

This clonotype has only a few counts. No conserved phenylalanine or tryptophan ends this CDR3, so it is likely a read error. The rearrangement links TRBV30 to TRBJ2-1; D gene unclear. The CDR3 length is 16 residues. Deletions cut 4 bases from V and 0 bases from J, with 16 bases between. Germline CDR1 GTSNPN, CDR2 SVGIG (reference sequence). Written as DNA, the CDR3 is TGTGCCTGGAAAGGCGGCGGAAGCTACTCCTACAATGAGCAGTTCCTC. Amino acids: CAWKGGGSYSYNEQFL.

This clonotype was counted only a few times. This chain joins TRBV30 and TRBJ2-7; no clear D gene. V gave up 0 bases and J gave up 3 bases, with 6 bases separating them. The CDR3 loop spans 12 amino acids. Germline V lookup: CDR1 GTSNPN, CDR2 SVGIG (reference sequence). CDR3 protein: CAWSVKSYEQYF. CDR3 nucleotide sequence: TGTGCCTGGAGTGTTAAAAGCTACGAGCAGTACTTC. Full variable domain (rest looked up from reference TRBV30 and TRBJ2-7): SQTIHQWPATLVQPVGSPLSLECTVEGTSNPNLYWYRQAAGRGLQLLFYSVGIGQISSEVPQNLSASRPQDRQFILSSKKLLLSDSGFYLCAWSVKSYEQYFGPGTRLTVT.